A selection of T cell receptor beta chains follows, all from one sample in a study of blood T cell repertoires in COVID-19. Sequencing used immunoSEQ multiplex PCR; TCRdb keeps in-frame clones, though not all of them. This sample has roughly 120,000 clones, with 70% to 85% found just once. Sequenced sample: peripheral blood. Source of these receptors: a man between 50 and 59 years old with acute or convalescent COVID-19. CDR3s include the opening cysteine and the closing phenylalanine or tryptophan. Each record gives: CDR3 protein, CDR3 DNA, CDR3 length, V gene, D gene, J gene, clone size. D genes are given only for firm matches. Where a row states a size, it is once, few, many or the class of an expanded clone; other rows omit it.

CDR3aa: CASSQESTGDPYEQYF
CDR3nt: TGCGCCAGCAGCCAAGAGAGTACGGGGGACCCCTACGAGCAGTACTTC
len: 16
v_gene: TRBV4-1
d_gene: .
j_gene: TRBJ2-7
abundance: .

CDR3aa: CASKGEDQPQHF
CDR3nt: TGTGCTAGCAAAGGCGAGGATCAGCCCCAGCATTTT
len: 12
v_gene: TRBV2
d_gene: .
j_gene: TRBJ1-5
abundance: once

CDR3aa: CSVEEWQGGEAFF
CDR3nt: TGCAGCGTTGAAGAATGGCAAGGGGGTGAAGCTTTCTTT
len: 13
v_gene: TRBV29-1
d_gene: .
j_gene: TRBJ1-1
abundance: .

CDR3aa: CASSLGNRGRADTQYF
CDR3nt: TGTGCCAGCAGCCTGGGGAACAGGGGGCGGGCAGATACGCAGTATTTT
len: 16
v_gene: TRBV7-8
d_gene: TRBD1
j_gene: TRBJ2-3
abundance: .

CDR3aa: CASSLSERGVTDTQYF
CDR3nt: TGTGCCAGCAGCCTCTCCGAGCGGGGGGTCACAGATACGCAGTATTTT
len: 16
v_gene: TRBV25-1
d_gene: TRBD2
j_gene: TRBJ2-3
abundance: .

CDR3aa: CATSDPTGARTGELFF
CDR3nt: TGTGCCACCAGTGACCCGACAGGGGCCCGCACCGGGGAGCTGTTTTTT
len: 16
v_gene: TRBV24-1
d_gene: TRBD1
j_gene: TRBJ2-2
abundance: .

CDR3aa: CASSFQRSSYEQYF
CDR3nt: TGTGCCAGCAGTTTCCAGCGGTCTTCCTACGAGCAGTACTTC
len: 14
v_gene: TRBV28
d_gene: .
j_gene: TRBJ2-7
abundance: few

CDR3aa: CASSFQEPQHF
CDR3nt: TGTGCCAGCAGTTTTCAGGAGCCCCAGCATTTT
len: 11
v_gene: TRBV27
d_gene: .
j_gene: TRBJ1-5
abundance: .

CDR3aa: CASSRTPGELFF
CDR3nt: TGTGCCAGCAGCCGTACTCCCGGGGAGCTGTTTTTT
len: 12
v_gene: TRBV27
d_gene: .
j_gene: TRBJ2-2
abundance: .

CDR3aa: CASPGTGGTGELFF
CDR3nt: TGTGCCTCCCCTGGGACAGGGGGCACCGGGGAGCTGTTTTTT
len: 14
v_gene: TRBV2
d_gene: TRBD1
j_gene: TRBJ2-2
abundance: .

CDR3aa: CASEELAGDQETQYF
CDR3nt: TGTGCCAGCGAGGAATTAGCGGGGGATCAAGAGACCCAGTACTTC
len: 15
v_gene: TRBV2
d_gene: TRBD2
j_gene: TRBJ2-5
abundance: .

CDR3aa: CASSLETWYRGDTQYF
CDR3nt: TGCGCCAGCAGCTTGGAGACTTGGTATCGGGGAGATACGCAGTATTTT
len: 16
v_gene: TRBV5-1
d_gene: .
j_gene: TRBJ2-3
abundance: .

CDR3aa: CASSQLDRGSYGYTF
CDR3nt: TGTGCCAGCAGCCAACTGGACAGGGGGAGCTATGGCTACACCTTC
len: 15
v_gene: TRBV14
d_gene: TRBD1
j_gene: TRBJ1-2
abundance: .

CDR3aa: CASSYGIGGSNQPQHF
CDR3nt: TGTGCCAGCAGCTACGGGATAGGGGGCAGCAATCAGCCCCAGCATTTT
len: 16
v_gene: TRBV7-9
d_gene: TRBD1
j_gene: TRBJ1-5
abundance: .

CDR3aa: CASSPAGSGYTF
CDR3nt: TGTGCCAGCTCACCCGCAGGGTCCGGCTACACCTTC
len: 12
v_gene: TRBV18
d_gene: .
j_gene: TRBJ1-2
abundance: .

CDR3aa: CASSMTSGSYNEQFF
CDR3nt: TGTGCCAGCAGCATGACTAGCGGGAGTTACAATGAGCAGTTCTTC
len: 15
v_gene: TRBV11-2
d_gene: TRBD2
j_gene: TRBJ2-1
abundance: .

CDR3aa: CASRSTRESPLHF
CDR3nt: TGTGCCAGCCGCTCTACCAGGGAATCACCCCTCCACTTT
len: 13
v_gene: TRBV19
d_gene: .
j_gene: TRBJ1-6
abundance: .

CDR3aa: CASPYPPDRDTEAFF
CDR3nt: TGTGCCAGTCCCTACCCCCCCGACAGGGATACTGAAGCTTTCTTT
len: 15
v_gene: TRBV19
d_gene: TRBD1
j_gene: TRBJ1-1
abundance: .

CDR3aa: CANPGQGGNEQFF
CDR3nt: TGTGCCAACCCGGGACAGGGAGGTAATGAGCAGTTCTTC
len: 13
v_gene: TRBV2
d_gene: TRBD1
j_gene: TRBJ2-1
abundance: .

CDR3aa: CASTHGGLAGGRKTQYF
CDR3nt: TGTGCCAGCACTCACGGGGGTCTAGCGGGAGGGAGGAAGACCCAGTACTTC
len: 17
v_gene: TRBV28
d_gene: TRBD2
j_gene: TRBJ2-5
abundance: .

CDR3aa: CASARGLMNTEAFF
CDR3nt: TGTGCCAGCGCCAGGGGTCTAATGAACACTGAAGCTTTCTTT
len: 14
v_gene: TRBV6-5
d_gene: .
j_gene: TRBJ1-1
abundance: .

CDR3aa: CASGSGQGVRGSGNTIYF
CDR3nt: TGTGCTAGTGGTTCAGGACAGGGAGTAAGGGGCTCTGGAAACACCATATATTTT
len: 18
v_gene: TRBV12-5
d_gene: TRBD1
j_gene: TRBJ1-3
abundance: once

CDR3aa: CASSYGLATKETQYF
CDR3nt: TGTGCCAGCAGCTATGGGCTAGCGACTAAAGAGACCCAGTACTTC
len: 15
v_gene: TRBV6-5
d_gene: .
j_gene: TRBJ2-5
abundance: .

CDR3aa: CASSSSSGSSYEQYF
CDR3nt: TGTGCCAGCAGCTCCTCTAGCGGGAGTTCCTACGAGCAGTACTTC
len: 15
v_gene: TRBV7-3
d_gene: TRBD2
j_gene: TRBJ2-7
abundance: .